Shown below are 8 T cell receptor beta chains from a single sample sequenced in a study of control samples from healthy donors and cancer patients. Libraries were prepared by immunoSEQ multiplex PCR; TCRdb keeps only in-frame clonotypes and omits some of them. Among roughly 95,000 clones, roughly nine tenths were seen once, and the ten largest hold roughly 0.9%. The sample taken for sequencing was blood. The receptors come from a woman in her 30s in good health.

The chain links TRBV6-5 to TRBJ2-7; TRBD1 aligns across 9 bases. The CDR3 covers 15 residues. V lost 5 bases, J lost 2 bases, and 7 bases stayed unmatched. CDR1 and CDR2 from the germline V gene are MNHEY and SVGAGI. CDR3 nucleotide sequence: TGTGCCAGCAGTCGACAGGGACAGGGAACCTACGAGCAGTACTTC. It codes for CASSRQGQGTYEQYF.

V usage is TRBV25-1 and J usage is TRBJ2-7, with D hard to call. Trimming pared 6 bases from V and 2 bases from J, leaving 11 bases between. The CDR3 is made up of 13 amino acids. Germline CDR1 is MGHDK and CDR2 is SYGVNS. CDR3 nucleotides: TGTGCCAGCAGCCATAGGGCAGCCTACGAGCAGTACTTC. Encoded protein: CASSHRAAYEQYF.

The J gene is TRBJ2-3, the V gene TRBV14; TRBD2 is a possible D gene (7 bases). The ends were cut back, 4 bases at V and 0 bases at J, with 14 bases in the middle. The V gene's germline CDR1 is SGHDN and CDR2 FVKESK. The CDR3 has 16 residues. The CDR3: CASSRGGALSTDTQYF. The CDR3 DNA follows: TGTGCCAGCAGCCGAGGGGGGGCGCTTAGCACAGATACGCAGTATTTT.

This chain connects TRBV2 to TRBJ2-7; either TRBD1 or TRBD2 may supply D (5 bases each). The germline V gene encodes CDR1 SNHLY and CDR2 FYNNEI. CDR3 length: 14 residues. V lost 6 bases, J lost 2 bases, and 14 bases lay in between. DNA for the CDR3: TGTGCCAGCAGGGGACCCCCGGGACCCTACGAGCAGTACTTC. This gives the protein CASRGPPGPYEQYF.

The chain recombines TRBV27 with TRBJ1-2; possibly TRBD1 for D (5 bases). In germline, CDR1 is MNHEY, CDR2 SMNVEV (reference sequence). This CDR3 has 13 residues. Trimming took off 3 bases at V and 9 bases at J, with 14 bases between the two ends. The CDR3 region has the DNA TGTGCCAGCAGTTTTGCAGGGACCTGGAGCTACACCTTC. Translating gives CASSFAGTWSYTF.

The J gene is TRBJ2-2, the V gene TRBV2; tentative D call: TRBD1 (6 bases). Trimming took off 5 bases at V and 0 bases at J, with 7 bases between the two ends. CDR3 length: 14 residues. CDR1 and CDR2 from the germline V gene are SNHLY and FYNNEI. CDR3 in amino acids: CASSRTANTGELFF. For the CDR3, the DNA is TGTGCCAGCAGTCGGACAGCGAACACCGGGGAGCTGTTTTTT.

CDR3: CASSLISRVGSYNEQFF. CDR3 bases: TGCGCCAGCAGCTTGATATCCAGGGTAGGGTCCTACAATGAGCAGTTCTTC. The V gene is TRBV5-1, the J gene TRBJ2-1, with D possibly matching TRBD1 (5 bases). Germline CDR1 is SGHRS and CDR2 is YFSETQ. V lost 1 base and J lost 1, with 15 bases in between. The CDR3 is 17 residues long. Combining the CDR3 with reference TRBV5-1 and TRBJ2-1 gives the whole variable domain KAGVTQTPRYLIKTRGQQVTLSCSPISGHRSVSWYQQTPGQGLQFLFEYFSETQRNKGNFPGRFSGRQFSNSRSEMNVSTLELGDSALYLCASSLISRVGSYNEQFFGPGTRLTVL.

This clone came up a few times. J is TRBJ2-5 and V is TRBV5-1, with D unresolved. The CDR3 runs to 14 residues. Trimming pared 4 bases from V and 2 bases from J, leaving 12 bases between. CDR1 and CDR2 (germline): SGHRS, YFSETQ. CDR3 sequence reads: CASSTDSTQETQYF. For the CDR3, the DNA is TGCGCCAGCAGCACGGATTCGACTCAAGAGACCCAGTACTTC.